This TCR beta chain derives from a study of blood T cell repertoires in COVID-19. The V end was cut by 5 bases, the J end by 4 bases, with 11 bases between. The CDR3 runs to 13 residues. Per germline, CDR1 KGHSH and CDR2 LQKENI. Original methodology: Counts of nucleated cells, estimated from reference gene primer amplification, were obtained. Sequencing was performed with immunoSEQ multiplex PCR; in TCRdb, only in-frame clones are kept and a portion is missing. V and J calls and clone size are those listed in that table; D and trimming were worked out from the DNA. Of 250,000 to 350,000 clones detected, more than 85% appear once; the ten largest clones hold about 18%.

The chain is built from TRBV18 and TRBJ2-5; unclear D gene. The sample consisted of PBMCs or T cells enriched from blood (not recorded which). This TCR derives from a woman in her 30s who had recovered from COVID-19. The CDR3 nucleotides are TGTGCCAGCTCAGACTTGGCGAGAGAGACCCAGTACTTC. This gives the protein CASSDLARETQYF.